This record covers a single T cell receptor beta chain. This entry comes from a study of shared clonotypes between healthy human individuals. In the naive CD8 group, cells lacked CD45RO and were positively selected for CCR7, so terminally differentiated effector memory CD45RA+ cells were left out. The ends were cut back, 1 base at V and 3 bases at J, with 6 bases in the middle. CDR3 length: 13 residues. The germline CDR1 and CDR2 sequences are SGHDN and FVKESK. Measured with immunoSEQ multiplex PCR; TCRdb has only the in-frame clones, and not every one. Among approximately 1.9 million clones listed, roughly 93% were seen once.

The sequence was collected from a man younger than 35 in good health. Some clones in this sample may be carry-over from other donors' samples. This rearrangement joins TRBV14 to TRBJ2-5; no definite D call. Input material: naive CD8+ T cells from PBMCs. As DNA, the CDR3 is TGTGCCAGCAGCCAAGGCAGAAAAGAGACCCAGTACTTC. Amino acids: CASSQGRKETQYF.